One and the same sample provided the 19 T cell receptor beta chains below, sequenced in a study of blood T cell repertoires in COVID-19. Clones were sequenced by immunoSEQ multiplex PCR, and TCRdb holds only the in-frame ones, with some missing. The data contain 150,000 to 200,000 clones, roughly 80% of them singletons. Sequences were obtained from peripheral blood. The receptors were gathered from a man aged 55 to 70 with acute or convalescent COVID-19.

V gene TRBV7-2 combines with J gene TRBJ1-1; TRBD1 might be the D (5 bases). CDR1 and CDR2 (germline): SGHTA, FQGNSA. The length of the CDR3 is 14 residues. Trimming pared 2 bases from V and 2 bases from J, leaving 9 bases between. CDR3 bases: TGTGCCAGCAGCTTAACAGGATTCAACACTGAAGCTTTCTTT. This translates into CASSLTGFNTEAFF.

The chain joins TRBV7-2 to TRBJ1-5; 7 bases agree with TRBD1. The CDR3 is 14 residues long. Germline V gene sequence: CDR1 SGHTA, CDR2 FQGNSA. V gave up 0 bases and J gave up 7 bases; unmatched junction bases: 3. This chain's CDR3 is CASSLARQGQPQHF. CDR3 DNA: TGTGCCAGCAGCTTAGCCCGACAGGGACAGCCCCAGCATTTT.

This clone was detected a few times. The genes are TRBV19 and TRBJ1-2; D is ambiguous. The CDR3 runs 15 residues. In germline, CDR1 is LNHDA, CDR2 SQIVND (reference sequence). Trimming pared 8 bases from V and 0 bases from J, leaving 16 bases between. CDR3 sequence: CASVGGKGPNYGYTF. Here the CDR3 DNA reads TGTGCCAGTGTGGGAGGGAAAGGGCCTAACTATGGCTACACCTTC. The variable domain in full, with the rest retrieved from reference TRBV19 and TRBJ1-2, is DGGITQSPKYLFRKEGQNVTLSCEQNLNHDAMYWYRQDPGQGLRLIYYSQIVNDFQKGDIAEGYSVSREKKESFPLTVTSAQKNPTAFYLCASVGGKGPNYGYTFGSGTRLTVV.

The rearrangement uses TRBV29-1 and TRBJ1-2, with 7 bases fitting TRBD1. Germline lookup yields CDR1 SQVTM and CDR2 ANQGSEA. This CDR3 has 15 residues. V lost 6 bases to trimming and J lost 4 bases; unmatched junction nucleotides: 14. The CDR3 sequence: CSVGQGEPRTYGYTF. In nucleotides, the CDR3 is TGCAGCGTGGGGCAGGGGGAGCCCCGGACCTATGGCTACACCTTC.

This rearrangement joins TRBV13 to TRBJ2-2; 10 bases fit TRBD1. Trimming cost V 5 bases and J 6 bases; bases outside gene matches: 6. The CDR3 has 15 residues. Germline V gene sequence: CDR1 PRHDT, CDR2 FYEKMQ (reference sequence). This chain's CDR3 is CASSPGTGDPGELFF. CDR3 coding DNA: TGTGCCAGCAGCCCCGGGACAGGGGACCCCGGGGAGCTGTTTTTT. The entire variable domain, with the rest obtained from reference TRBV13 and TRBJ2-2, is as follows: AAGVIQSPRHLIKEKRETATLKCYPIPRHDTVYWYQQGPGQDPQFLISFYEKMQSDKGSIPDRFSAQQFSDYHSELNMSSLELGDSALYFCASSPGTGDPGELFFGEGSRLTVL.

The J gene is TRBJ1-1, the V gene TRBV7-2; D gene ambiguous. The CDR3 has 14 amino acids. Germline CDR1 and CDR2: SGHTA and FQGNSA. The V end was cut by 5 bases, the J end by 13 bases, with 23 bases between. CDR3 DNA: TGTGCCAGCAGCGCTCTGGGAGGATATCTTAGTGGTTTCTTT. Translation: CASSALGGYLSGFF.

This clone was counted between two and nine times. This chain links TRBV5-1 with TRBJ2-7; TRBD1 matches at 7 bases. The CDR3 contains 13 residues. Trimming at V came to 4 bases and at J to 6 bases, leaving 7 bases not matched to a gene. CDR1 is SGHRS, CDR2 YFSETQ, per germline. Here the CDR3 reads CASSPRTGLEQYF. The CDR3, as DNA: TGCGCCAGCAGCCCTAGGACAGGTCTCGAGCAGTACTTC.

The V and J genes are TRBV7-2 and TRBJ1-5; no clear D gene. CDR3 length: 14 amino acids. The V and J ends lost 4 bases and 7 bases respectively, with 14 bases between them. Germline lookup yields CDR1 SGHTA and CDR2 FQGNSA. The CDR3 region has the DNA TGTGCCAGCAGCTCCCCTACCTGGAGCCAGCCCCAGCATTTT. Translating it yields CASSSPTWSQPQHF.

This clone was recorded once. This sequence joins TRBV2 and TRBJ2-5; 7 bases map to TRBD2. Germline assignment: CDR1 SNHLY and CDR2 FYNNEI. J lost 5 bases, V lost 10 bases, and 10 bases had no gene match. This CDR3 is 13 amino acids long. The CDR3 loop reads CAITSDGLETQYF. The CDR3 DNA sequence: TGTGCCATCACTAGCGACGGGCTTGAGACCCAGTACTTC.

The genes are TRBV7-9 and TRBJ1-2; weak D call: TRBD1 (5 bases). This CDR3 has 12 amino acids. The germline CDR1 and CDR2 sequences are SEHNR and FQNEAQ (reference sequence). Trimming shortened V by 1 base and J by 6 bases, and 6 bases separated the two germline ends. CDR3 coding DNA: TGTGCCAGCAGCTTAGTAGGGGATGGCTACACCTTC. The encoded protein is CASSLVGDGYTF. Supplemented by reference TRBV7-9 and TRBJ1-2, the full variable domain reads DTGVSQNPRHKITKRGQNVTFRCDPISEHNRLYWYRQTLGQGPEFLTYFQNEAQLEKSRLLSDRFSAERPKGSFSTLEIQRTEQGDSAMYLCASSLVGDGYTFGSGTRLTVV.

This chain connects TRBV5-1 to TRBJ1-3; D remains ambiguous. CDR1 is SGHRS, CDR2 YFSETQ, per germline. The CDR3 consists of 16 residues. V shed 0 bases and J shed 0 bases, with 10 bases lying between them. The DNA of the CDR3 is TGCGCCAGCAGCTTGGAACAGCAGAGCTCTGGAAACACCATATATTTT. It is translated as CASSLEQQSSGNTIYF. Full variable domain (outside the CDR3, taken from reference TRBV5-1 and TRBJ1-3): KAGVTQTPRYLIKTRGQQVTLSCSPISGHRSVSWYQQTPGQGLQFLFEYFSETQRNKGNFPGRFSGRQFSNSRSEMNVSTLELGDSALYLCASSLEQQSSGNTIYFGEGSWLTVV.

V usage is TRBV24-1 and J usage is TRBJ2-1; 8 bases fit TRBD1. V dropped 6 bases and J dropped 4; count of bases not matched to a gene: 7. CDR3 length equals 15 residues. Germline-derived CDR1 and CDR2 are KGHDR and SFDVKD. The CDR3 loop reads CATSRAGGLYNEQFF. For the CDR3, the DNA is TGTGCCACCAGTCGGGCAGGGGGCTTATACAATGAGCAGTTCTTC.

DNA for the CDR3: TGTGCCAGCACCGCGGTACGACAGGGCAATGAGCAGTTCTTC. Translated, it gives CASTAVRQGNEQFF. The rearrangement joins TRBV6-5 to TRBJ2-1, with 7 bases matching TRBD1. V trimming: 7 bases; J trimming: 6 bases; junction bases outside the gene matches: 9. This CDR3 has 14 amino acids. Germline CDR1 reads MNHEY; CDR2 reads SVGAGI.

The V and J genes are TRBV6-6 and TRBJ2-1, with 8 positions matching TRBD1. The length of the CDR3 is 14 residues. V was clipped by 9 bases and J by 4 bases; unmatched bases: 8. Germline CDR1 and CDR2: MNHNY and SVGAGI (reference sequence). DNA of the CDR3: TGTGCCAGTTCGACAGGGGATTTTTACAATGAGCAGTTCTTC. Translated, it gives CASSTGDFYNEQFF.

The chain has TRBV10-2 and TRBJ2-3; D remains ambiguous. Germline V gene data show CDR1 as WSHSY and CDR2 as SAAADI. Trimming cost V 4 bases and J 4 bases, with 9 bases left between them. CDR3 length equals 13 residues. The CDR3 is CASSVFVSDTQYF. The CDR3 nucleotides are TGCGCCAGCAGTGTGTTCGTTTCAGATACGCAGTATTTT.

The rearrangement joins TRBV7-9 to TRBJ1-6; D is perhaps TRBD1 (5 bases). CDR1 SEHNR and CDR2 FQNEAQ come from the germline V gene (reference sequence). There are 13 residues in the CDR3. Deletions cut 6 bases from V and 10 bases from J, with 13 bases between. In nucleotides, the CDR3 is TGTGCCAGCAGTCCCGGGACTGGGTCACCCCTCCACTTT. This sequence encodes CASSPGTGSPLHF.

V gene TRBV5-1 combines with J gene TRBJ2-1; 7 bases map to TRBD2. With V trimmed by 4 bases and J by 2 bases, 3 bases remained unmatched. This CDR3 region has 14 residues. Germline V gene lookup returns CDR1 SGHRS and CDR2 YFSETQ. CDR3 residues: CASSAGETYNEQFF. The CDR3 nucleotides are TGCGCCAGCAGCGCGGGGGAGACCTACAATGAGCAGTTCTTC.

This chain links TRBV13 with TRBJ1-3; D is perhaps TRBD1 (6 bases). The CDR3 has 18 residues. Per germline, CDR1 PRHDT and CDR2 FYEKMQ (reference sequence). The V end lost 0 bases, the J end lost 4 bases, and 19 bases lay between the germline ends. The CDR3 coding sequence is TGTGCCAGCAGCTTAGGGGCATCCCTACGGGGGGCCGGAAACACCATATATTTT. This codes for CASSLGASLRGAGNTIYF.

This clone has only one observation. The chain uses TRBV14 and TRBJ2-1; possible D gene TRBD1, 6 bases. Looked up from germline, CDR1 is SGHDN and CDR2 is FVKESK. CDR3 size: 18 residues. Trimming removed 3 bases at V and 1 base at J, with 19 bases between. CDR3 sequence: CASSHATGTGRSYNEQFF. CDR3 nucleotide sequence: TGTGCCAGCAGCCATGCCACGGGAACAGGGAGATCCTACAATGAGCAGTTCTTC.